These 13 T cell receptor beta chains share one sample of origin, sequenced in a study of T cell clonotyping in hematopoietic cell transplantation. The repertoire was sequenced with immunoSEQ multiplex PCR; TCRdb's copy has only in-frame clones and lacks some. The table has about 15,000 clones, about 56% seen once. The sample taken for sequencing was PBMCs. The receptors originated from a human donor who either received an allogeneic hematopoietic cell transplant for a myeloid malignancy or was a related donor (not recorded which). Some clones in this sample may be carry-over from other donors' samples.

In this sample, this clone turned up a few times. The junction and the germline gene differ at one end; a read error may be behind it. CDR3 amino acids: CASSFTKGRTEDF. Written as DNA, the CDR3 is TGTGCCAGCAGTTTCACCAAAGGACGGACGGAGGACTTC. This rearrangement joins TRBV27 to TRBJ2-5, with a possible D match to TRBD2 (5 bases). Germline CDR1 MNHEY, CDR2 SMNVEV (reference sequence). This CDR3 has 13 amino acids.

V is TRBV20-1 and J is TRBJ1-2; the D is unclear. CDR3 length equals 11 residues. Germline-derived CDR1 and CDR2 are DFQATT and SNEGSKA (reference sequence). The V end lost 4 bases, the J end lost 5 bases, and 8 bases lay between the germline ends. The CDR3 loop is CSANPGYGYTF. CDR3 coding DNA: TGCAGTGCTAACCCCGGGTATGGCTACACCTTC.

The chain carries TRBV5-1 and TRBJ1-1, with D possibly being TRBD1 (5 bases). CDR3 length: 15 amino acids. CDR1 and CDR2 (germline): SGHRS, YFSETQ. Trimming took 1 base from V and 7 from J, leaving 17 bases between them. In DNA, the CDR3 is TGCGCCAGCAGCTTGTATTCGGACGGAGGGGATGAAGCTTTCTTT. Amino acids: CASSLYSDGGDEAFF. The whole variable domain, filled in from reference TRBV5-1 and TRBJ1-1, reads KAGVTQTPRYLIKTRGQQVTLSCSPISGHRSVSWYQQTPGQGLQFLFEYFSETQRNKGNFPGRFSGRQFSNSRSEMNVSTLELGDSALYLCASSLYSDGGDEAFFGQGTRLTVV.

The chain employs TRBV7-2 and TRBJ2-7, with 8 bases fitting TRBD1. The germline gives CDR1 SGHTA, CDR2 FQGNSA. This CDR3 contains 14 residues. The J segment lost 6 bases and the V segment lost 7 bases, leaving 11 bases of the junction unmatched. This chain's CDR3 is CASTSDRAFAEQYF. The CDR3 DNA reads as TGTGCCAGCACCTCGGACAGGGCATTTGCCGAGCAGTACTTC.

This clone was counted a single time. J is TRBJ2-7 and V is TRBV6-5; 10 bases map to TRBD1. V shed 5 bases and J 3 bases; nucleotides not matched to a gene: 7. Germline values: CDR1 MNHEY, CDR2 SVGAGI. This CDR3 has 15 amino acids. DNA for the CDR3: TGTGCCAGCAGTGGGTTCGGGACAGGGGACTACGAGCAGTACTTC. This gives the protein CASSGFGTGDYEQYF.

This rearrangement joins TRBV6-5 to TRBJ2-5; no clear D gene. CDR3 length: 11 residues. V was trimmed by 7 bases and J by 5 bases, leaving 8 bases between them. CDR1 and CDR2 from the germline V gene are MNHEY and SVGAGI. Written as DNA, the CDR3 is TGTGCCAGCACCTCGGGCGAGACCCAGTACTTC. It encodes CASTSGETQYF.

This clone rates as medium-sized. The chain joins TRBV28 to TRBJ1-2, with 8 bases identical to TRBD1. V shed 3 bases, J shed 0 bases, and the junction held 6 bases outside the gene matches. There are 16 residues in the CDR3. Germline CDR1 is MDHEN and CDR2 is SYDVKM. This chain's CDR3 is CASSLAPGGPNYGYTF. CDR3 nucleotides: TGTGCCAGCAGTTTGGCCCCAGGGGGCCCTAACTATGGCTACACCTTC.

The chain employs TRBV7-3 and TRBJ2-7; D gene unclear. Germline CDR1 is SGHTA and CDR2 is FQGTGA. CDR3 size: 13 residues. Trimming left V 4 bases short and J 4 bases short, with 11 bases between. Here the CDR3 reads CASSSQDGYEQYF. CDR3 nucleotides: TGTGCCAGCAGCTCGCAGGACGGATACGAGCAGTACTTC.

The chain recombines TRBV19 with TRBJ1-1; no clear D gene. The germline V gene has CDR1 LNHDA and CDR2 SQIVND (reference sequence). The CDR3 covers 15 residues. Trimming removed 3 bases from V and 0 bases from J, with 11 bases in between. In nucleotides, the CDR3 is TGTGCCAGTAGTATCCGCCGCGGGTTGAACACTGAAGCTTTCTTT. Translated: CASSIRRGLNTEAFF.

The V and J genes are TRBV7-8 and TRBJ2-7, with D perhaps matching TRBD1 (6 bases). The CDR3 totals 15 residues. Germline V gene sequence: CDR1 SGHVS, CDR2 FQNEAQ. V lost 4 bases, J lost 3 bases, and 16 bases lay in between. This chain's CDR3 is CASSSDGTPDYEQYF. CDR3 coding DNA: TGTGCCAGCAGCTCGGACGGGACACCTGACTACGAGCAGTACTTC.

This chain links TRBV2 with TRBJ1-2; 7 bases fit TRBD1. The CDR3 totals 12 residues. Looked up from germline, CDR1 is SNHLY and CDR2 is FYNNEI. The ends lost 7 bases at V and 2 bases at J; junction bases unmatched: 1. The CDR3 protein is CASTTGNYGYTF. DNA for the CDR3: TGTGCCAGCACGACAGGGAACTATGGCTACACCTTC.

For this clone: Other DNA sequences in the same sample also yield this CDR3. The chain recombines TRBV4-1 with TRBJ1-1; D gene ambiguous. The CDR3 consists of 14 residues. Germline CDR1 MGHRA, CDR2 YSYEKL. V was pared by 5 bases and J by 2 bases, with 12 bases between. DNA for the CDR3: TGCGCCAGCAGCACACGGACGGAAAACACTGAAGCTTTCTTT. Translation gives CASSTRTENTEAFF.

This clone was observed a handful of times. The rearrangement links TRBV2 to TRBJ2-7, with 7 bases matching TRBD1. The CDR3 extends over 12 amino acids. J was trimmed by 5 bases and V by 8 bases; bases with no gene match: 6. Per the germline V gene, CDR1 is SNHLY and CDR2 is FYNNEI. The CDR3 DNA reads TGTGCCAGCGTACGACAGGGCCACGAGCAGTACTTC. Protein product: CASVRQGHEQYF.